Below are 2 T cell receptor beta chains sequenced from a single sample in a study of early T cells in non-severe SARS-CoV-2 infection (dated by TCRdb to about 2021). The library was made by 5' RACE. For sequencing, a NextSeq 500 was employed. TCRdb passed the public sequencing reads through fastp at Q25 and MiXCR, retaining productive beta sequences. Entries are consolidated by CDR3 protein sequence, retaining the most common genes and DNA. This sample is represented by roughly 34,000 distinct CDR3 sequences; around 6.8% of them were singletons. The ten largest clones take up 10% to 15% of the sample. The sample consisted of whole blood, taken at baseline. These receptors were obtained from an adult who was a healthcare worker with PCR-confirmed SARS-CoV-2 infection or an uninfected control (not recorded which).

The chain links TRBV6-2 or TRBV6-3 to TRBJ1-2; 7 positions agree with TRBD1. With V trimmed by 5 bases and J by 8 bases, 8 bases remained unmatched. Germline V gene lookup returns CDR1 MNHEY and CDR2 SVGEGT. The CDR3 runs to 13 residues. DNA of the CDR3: TGTGCCAGCAGTCCACAGACAGGGAAAGGCTACACCTTC. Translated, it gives CASSPQTGKGYTF.

The CDR3 DNA sequence: TGTGCCAGCACGACTAGCGGGACAGATACGCAGTATTTT. Its protein product is CASTTSGTDTQYF. The chain uses TRBV6-9 and TRBJ2-3, with 10 nucleotides matching TRBD2. CDR1 is MNHGY, CDR2 SVAAGI, per germline. The junction had 1 base not matched to a gene; V was cut back by 7 bases and J by 3 bases. The CDR3 sequence is 13 residues long.